A single sample gave rise to the 5 T cell receptor beta chains below, sequenced in a study of CD8+ T cells in alopecia areata. Treatment described: oral pan-JAK inhibitor, 5-10 mg twice daily. RNA extraction was followed by reverse transcription into cDNA, which acted as the sequencing template. The data were produced by immunoSEQ multiplex PCR, yet TCRdb's version contains in-frame clones alone and is incomplete. The sample has 150,000 to 200,000 clones, about 60% seen once. Material: CD4+ T cells sorted from blood, obtained at week 24, from a patient treated with tofacitinib. All receptors come from a human donor with alopecia areata.

The V call is TRBV5-1, the J call TRBJ1-2; unclear D gene. V was shortened by 0 bases and J by 6 bases, with 6 bases between the two germline ends. Germline V gene sequence: CDR1 SGHRS, CDR2 YFSETQ. CDR3 length: 12 residues. The CDR3: CASSLGANGYTF. The CDR3, as DNA: TGCGCCAGCAGCTTGGGTGCAAATGGCTACACCTTC.

The V gene is TRBV11-2, the J gene TRBJ1-1, with a tentative D call TRBD1 (5 bases). Germline lookup yields CDR1 SGHAT and CDR2 FQNNGV. The CDR3 is 12 residues long. Between the trimmed V and J ends, which lost 5 bases and 6 bases, there was a span of 10 bases. For the CDR3, the DNA is TGTGCCAGCAGCGGCAGGGCAGCTGAAGCTTTCTTT. This codes for CASSGRAAEAFF. Looking up the rest from reference TRBV11-2 and TRBJ1-1 gives the full variable domain: EAGVAQSPRYKIIEKRQSVAFWCNPISGHATLYWYQQILGQGPKLLIQFQNNGVVDDSQLPKDRFSAERLKGVDSTLKIQPAKLEDSAVYLCASSGRAAEAFFGQGTRLTVV.

The V gene is TRBV2, the J gene TRBJ2-3; D ambiguous. CDR3 length equals 11 residues. V gave up 4 bases and J gave up 6 bases, with 5 bases separating them. The germline gives CDR1 SNHLY, CDR2 FYNNEI. The CDR3 DNA reads as TGTGCCAGCAGTGGAATGGATACGCAGTATTTT. Amino acids: CASSGMDTQYF.

J is TRBJ2-5 and V is TRBV7-2; possibly TRBD1 for D (6 bases). The germline V and J ends were trimmed by 5 bases and 7 bases, with 17 bases remaining between them. CDR1 and CDR2 (germline): SGHTA, FQGNSA. CDR3 length: 14 residues. CDR3 coding DNA: TGTGCCAGCAGCAAAGTCCGGGACATTGGGACCCAGTACTTC. As protein: CASSKVRDIGTQYF.

The chain combines TRBV10-3 with TRBJ2-5; tentatively, D is TRBD1 or TRBD2 (5 bases each). The CDR3 length is 13 residues. Trimming left V 6 bases short and J 4 bases short, with 12 bases between. The germline CDR1 and CDR2 sequences are ENHRY and SYGVKD. CDR3 DNA sequence: TGTGCCATCAGGGCTTCAGGGACAGAGACCCAGTACTTC. Its translation is CAIRASGTETQYF.